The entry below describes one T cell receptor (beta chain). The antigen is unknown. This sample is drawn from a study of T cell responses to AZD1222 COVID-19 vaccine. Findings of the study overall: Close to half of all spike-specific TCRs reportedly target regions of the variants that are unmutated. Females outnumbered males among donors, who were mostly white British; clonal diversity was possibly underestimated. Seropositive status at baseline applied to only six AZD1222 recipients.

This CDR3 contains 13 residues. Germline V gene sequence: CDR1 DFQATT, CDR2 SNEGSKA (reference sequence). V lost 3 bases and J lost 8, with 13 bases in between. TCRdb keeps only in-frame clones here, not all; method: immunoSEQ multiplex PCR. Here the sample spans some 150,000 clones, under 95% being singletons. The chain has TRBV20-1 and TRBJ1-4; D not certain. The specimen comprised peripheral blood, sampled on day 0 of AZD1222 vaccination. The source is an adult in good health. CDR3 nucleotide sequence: TGCAGTGCTAGTACGGGCCCCGCGGAAAAACTGTTTTTT. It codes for CSASTGPAEKLFF.